The following is a T cell receptor (beta chain) sequence with its context. The target of this receptor is not known. Base-call qualities are not available, and no considerably larger clone is one nucleotide away. One collaborating source in Seattle enrolled patients during active infection and followed them longitudinally through the course of disease. Collaborating institutions collected whole blood in K2EDTA tubes following their own protocols. For TCRbeta analysis, collaborator samples were shipped as frozen whole blood, as isolated PBMCs, or as DNA extracted from either sample type. The immunoSEQ Assay, a bias-controlled multiplex PCR, was used to amplify TCRbeta CDR3 regions from genomic DNA. The authors processed their data as follows. The number of nucleated cells in each sample was estimated by amplification of reference gene primers within the assay. To quantify the absolute abundance of each unique TCRbeta CDR3 rearrangement, sequence reads were collapsed and filtered. For each sample, productive Simpson clonality was calculated by taking the square root of Simpson's diversity index across productive rearrangements. The table comes from immuneACCESS by way of TCRdb, which keeps in-frame sequences with V and J called. Part of the clones is missing from these tables; in studies checked, under half for an unresolved V gene and the rest for unknown reasons. Clonal size and the V and J genes are those of that table, whereas D and trimming came from the DNA. This sample holds fewer than 60,000 clones; 85% to 95% were observed only once. Around 1% of the sample comes from the top ten.

The CDR3 starts with the cysteine, ends with the phenylalanine, and has 13 residues. Left in the record is the CDR3 DNA by itself, 39 bases read in frame from the first base. Taken from the germline V gene (reference sequence), the CDR1 and CDR2 loops are MNHEY and SMNVEV. Compared with germline, V lacks 10 bases and J lacks 4 bases; bases without a gene match: 7. The data are from a study of blood T cell repertoires in COVID-19 (dated by TCRdb to about 2020). About the investigation overall: Samples covering the acute and convalescent phases of COVID-19 were provided by collaborators in the United States, Italy and Spain. The prospective study material was composed of cDNA or gDNA derived from T cells, B-cell-depleted T cells, or PBMCs. Deeply sampled blood TCRbeta repertoires from subjects exposed to, actively infected with, or recovered from COVID-19 were included in the dataset. The repertoires were released in a freely available public database meant as a resource for research on the immune response to SARS-CoV-2. The samples were drawn from the first 160 participants of the ongoing ImmuneRACE study and from 950 to 1,500 subjects provided by 6 global collaborators. A de-identified subject ID, COVID-19 status, age in years and sex were almost always included in the sample metadata. Where available, HLA class I and class II types were taken from metadata supplied by the sample provider and were not determined by assay-based typing.

Results the study describes overall, beyond this receptor: Clinical and demographic metadata were provided uncurated, with the amount varying by source and participant.

The sample taken for sequencing was peripheral blood. The sequence was collected from a man between 60 and 75 years old with COVID-19, enrolled during active disease. The sequence links TRBV27 to TRBJ2-3, with 8 bases aligning to TRBD2. CDR3 region: CATRRGAADTQYF. Read as DNA, the sequence is TGTGCCACGCGGCGGGGGGCCGCAGATACGCAGTATTTT.